The 14 T cell receptor beta chains given below trace back to one sample, sequenced in a study of blood T cell repertoires in COVID-19. Libraries were prepared by immunoSEQ multiplex PCR; TCRdb keeps only in-frame clonotypes and omits some of them. This table has about 220,000 clones, roughly 75% appearing once. The specimen sequenced was peripheral blood. The receptors stem from an older woman with acute or convalescent COVID-19.

This chain connects TRBV10-3 to TRBJ2-5; 8 bases agree with TRBD1. CDR1 is ENHRY, CDR2 SYGVKD, per germline. This CDR3 spans 13 amino acids. After removal of 6 bases from V and 5 bases from J, the junction contained 5 bases not matched to a gene. CDR3 region: CAISQGAGETQYF. The CDR3 DNA reads TGTGCCATCAGCCAGGGGGCGGGGGAGACCCAGTACTTC.

V and J are TRBV10-3 and TRBJ1-6; no clear D gene. The V gene's germline CDR1 is ENHRY and CDR2 SYGVKD. Trimming shortened V by 1 base and J by 7 bases, and 5 bases separated the two germline ends. The CDR3 consists of 13 residues. CDR3 nucleotides: TGTGCCATCAGTGAGTTCTTGAATTCACCCCTCCACTTT. This sequence encodes CAISEFLNSPLHF.

The chain carries TRBV6-2 or TRBV6-3 and TRBJ2-1; 8 nucleotides align to TRBD2. The CDR3 runs 19 residues. Germline loops: CDR1 MNHEY, CDR2 SVGEGT. The V gene end was trimmed by 3 bases and the J gene end by 0 bases; junction bases not matched to a gene: 13. CDR3 residues: CASSYGLGRGDRSYNEQFF. The CDR3 coding sequence is TGTGCCAGCAGTTATGGTCTAGGGCGGGGGGACCGCTCCTACAATGAGCAGTTCTTC.

The chain couples TRBV5-5 to TRBJ1-5; D might be TRBD1 (6 bases). The germline CDR1 and CDR2 sequences are SGHKS and YYEKEE (reference sequence). The V end was cut by 4 bases, the J end by 4 bases, with 21 bases between. The CDR3 has 17 residues. The CDR3 reads CASSPWWTDPANQPQHF. CDR3 DNA sequence: TGTGCCAGCAGCCCCTGGTGGACAGACCCGGCGAATCAGCCCCAGCATTTT.

This rearrangement joins TRBV21-1 to TRBJ2-7; no check of the table's D call, TRBD1, against the DNA was made. TRBV21-1 is a documented pseudogene. The CDR3 runs to 13 residues. The DNA for the CDR3 is TGTGCCAGCAGCAAGCGACACAACTACGAGCAGTACGTC. It translates to CASSKRHNYEQYV.

This clone was counted only a few times. V is TRBV7-2 and J is TRBJ1-6; 8 nucleotides line up with TRBD1. Unmatched junction bases numbered 5, after V lost 3 bases and J lost 7 bases. Germline CDR1 SGHTA, CDR2 FQGNSA. The length of the CDR3 is 15 residues. CDR3 DNA sequence: TGTGCCAGCAGCTTGTCGGGACAGGAGAATTCACCCCTCCACTTT. Translated: CASSLSGQENSPLHF.

This clone appeared once. The chain recombines TRBV27 with TRBJ1-6, with 8 nucleotides matching TRBD1. Per the germline V gene, CDR1 is MNHEY and CDR2 is SMNVEV (reference sequence). V was clipped by 5 bases and J by 0 bases; unmatched bases: 3. This CDR3 comprises 16 residues. The CDR3 DNA is TGTGCCAGCAGTGGAGGACAGGGCTCCTATAATTCACCCCTCCACTTT. Protein: CASSGGQGSYNSPLHF.

V and J are TRBV11-3 and TRBJ2-1, with TRBD2 matching over 9 bases. The CDR3 has 16 residues. Germline trimming cut 2 bases from V and 6 bases from J; bases unmatched to any gene: 8. The V gene's germline CDR1 is SGHNT and CDR2 YENEEA. The DNA for the CDR3 is TGTGCCAGCAGCTTAAGTGGAATGCGGGGGGGCAATGAGCAGTTCTTC. Translated, it gives CASSLSGMRGGNEQFF.

This clone was counted ten times or more. Additional DNA sequences in this sample encode the identical CDR3. CDR3 DNA: TGTGCCTGGAGTGGGACAGCCTACGAGCAGTACGTC. Protein: CAWSGTAYEQYV. This rearrangement joins TRBV30 to TRBJ2-7; D possibly corresponds to TRBD1 (6 bases). V lost 1 base to trimming and J lost 2 bases, with 6 bases between them. The CDR3 contains 12 residues. CDR1 and CDR2 from the germline V gene are GTSNPN and SVGIG (reference sequence).

The gene calls are TRBV24-1 and TRBJ2-5; 10 bases line up with TRBD2. The V gene's germline CDR1 is KGHDR and CDR2 SFDVKD. CDR3 length: 17 amino acids. Trimming took 3 bases from V and 9 from J; bases not matched to a gene: 15. The CDR3 region is CATSDPPLAGGPMAQYF. The CDR3 DNA reads TGTGCCACCAGTGATCCGCCCTTAGCGGGGGGCCCCATGGCCCAGTACTTC.

CDR3 coding DNA: TGTGCCAGCAGCTTAGACCAGCGGGCCCCCAATGAGCAGTTCTTC. The encoded protein is CASSLDQRAPNEQFF. The J gene is TRBJ2-1, the V gene TRBV7-2, with D possibly TRBD2 on 6 matching bases. The CDR3 runs 15 residues. Germline assignment: CDR1 SGHTA and CDR2 FQGNSA. V was clipped by 1 base and J by 6 bases, with 13 bases between them. The full variable domain, in which reference TRBV7-2 and TRBJ2-1 provide the parts outside the CDR3, is GAGVSQSPSNKVTEKGKDVELRCDPISGHTALYWYRQSLGQGLEFLIYFQGNSAPDKSGLPSDRFSAERTGGSVSTLTIQRTQQEDSAVYLCASSLDQRAPNEQFFGPGTRLTVL.

The chain carries TRBV30 and TRBJ1-6, with TRBD1 matching over 7 bases. This CDR3 has 14 amino acids. V trimming: 5 bases; J trimming: 5 bases; junction bases outside the gene matches: 6. CDR1 is GTSNPN, CDR2 SVGIG, per germline (reference sequence). CDR3 nucleotide sequence: TGTGCCTGGCAGACAGGGATGAATAATTCACCCCTCCACTTT. It is translated as CAWQTGMNNSPLHF. Variable domain in full (rest from reference TRBV30 and TRBJ1-6): SQTIHQWPATLVQPVGSPLSLECTVEGTSNPNLYWYRQAAGRGLQLLFYSVGIGQISSEVPQNLSASRPQDRQFILSSKKLLLSDSGFYLCAWQTGMNNSPLHFGNGTRLTVT.

The rearrangement joins TRBV7-8 to TRBJ1-5, with D hard to call. The V gene lost 5 bases and the J gene lost 2 bases, with 7 bases spanning the gap. Germline CDR1 SGHVS, CDR2 FQNEAQ. The CDR3 is made up of 13 amino acids. This CDR3 reads CASSLRGNQPQHF. The DNA for the CDR3 is TGTGCCAGCAGCCTCCGGGGCAATCAGCCCCAGCATTTT.

The chain links TRBV6-5 to TRBJ2-5; tentative D call: TRBD1 (6 bases). The length of the CDR3 is 13 residues. Trimming took 7 bases from V and 5 from J, leaving 14 bases between them. The germline CDR1 and CDR2 sequences are MNHEY and SVGAGI. For the CDR3, the DNA is TGTGCCAGCACCCCGACAGGCCGGGAGACCCAGTACTTC. Residues: CASTPTGRETQYF.